The rows below give T cell receptor beta chains drawn from one sample of a study of blood T cell repertoires in COVID-19. Profiled with immunoSEQ multiplex PCR; TCRdb holds only in-frame clones, not every one. The table records around 150,000 clones, about 72% of them present only once. The sample comprised peripheral blood. The receptors shown here come from a man aged 55 to 69 who had recovered from COVID-19. Each CDR3 is given with its conserved first and last residue. The D gene is left open where the match is weak. Rows may omit the clone size; those that give it use once, few, many or a size class.

.	TRBV10-3	.	TRBJ2-1	TGTGCCATCAGTGAGTCGCAAGCTAACTACTACAATGAGCAGTTCTTC	CAISESQANYYNEQFF
.	TRBV2	.	TRBJ1-5	TGTGCCAGCAGACAGACGGAGGATCAGCCCCAGCATTTT	CASRQTEDQPQHF
TRBD2	TRBV5-6	.	TRBJ2-5	TGTGCCAGCAGCCCCGGGACTAGCGGGAGCGCGGGCGAGACCCAGTACTTC	CASSPGTSGSAGETQYF
TRBD1	TRBV6-5	.	TRBJ1-3	TGTGCCAGCAGTAAGACAGGGGGAACTGGAAACACCATATATTTT	CASSKTGGTGNTIYF
TRBD1	TRBV7-2	.	TRBJ1-3	TGTGCCAGCAGCCCCGGGACAGGGGGCCACTCTGGAAACACCATATATTTT	CASSPGTGGHSGNTIYF
TRBD2	TRBV7-2	.	TRBJ2-1	TGTGCCAGCAGCTGGACTAGCGTAAACAATGAGCAGTTCTTC	CASSWTSVNNEQFF
.	TRBV13	once	TRBJ1-1	TGTGCCACCCGGGGAGGGGCTGAAGCTTTCTTT	CATRGGAEAFF
.	TRBV24-1	.	TRBJ1-6	TGTGCCACCAGTGATAGTCGGGATTCACCCCTCCACTTT	CATSDSRDSPLHF
.	TRBV15	.	TRBJ1-2	TGTGCCACCAGCAGAGATTATGGGGCAGGGACTGACTATGGCTACACCTTC	CATSRDYGAGTDYGYTF
.	TRBV2	.	TRBJ2-3	TGTGCCAGCAGCCCGGGACTCCGGGACACAGATACGCAGTATTTT	CASSPGLRDTDTQYF
TRBD1	TRBV5-6	.	TRBJ2-5	TGTGCCAGCAGCTTGGTATTCAGGGGGACAGGACCCTCCCAAGAGACCCAGTACTTC	CASSLVFRGTGPSQETQYF
TRBD2	TRBV19	.	TRBJ2-5	TGTGCCAGTAGTGTTAATAGCGGGTCAGAGACCCAGTACTTC	CASSVNSGSETQYF
.	TRBV7-2	few	TRBJ2-5	TGTGCCAGCAGCCAAGATTGGCGGGAGACCCAGTACTTC	CASSQDWRETQYF
.	TRBV7-9	.	TRBJ2-7	TGTGCCAGCAGCTTAGGTGGACTTACCTACGAGCAGTACTTC	CASSLGGLTYEQYF
.	TRBV29-1	.	TRBJ2-2	TGCAGCGCGACCGGGACTTTGAACACCGGGGAGCTGTTTTTT	CSATGTLNTGELFF
TRBD2	TRBV5-1	.	TRBJ2-3	TGCGCCAGCAGCTTGGTCCGGGGGGGTTTAACAGATACGCAGTATTTT	CASSLVRGGLTDTQYF
.	TRBV5-6	.	TRBJ1-5	TGTGCCAGCAGCTTGGGGCGCAATCAGCCCCAGCATTTT	CASSLGRNQPQHF
.	TRBV30	.	TRBJ1-1	TGTGCCTGGAGTATTTACCCAGGGTACACTGAAGCTTTCTTT	CAWSIYPGYTEAFF
TRBD1	TRBV7-2	.	TRBJ2-6	TGTGCCAGCAGCTTACGGGGACAGGAAATTCTGCACGTCCTGACTTTC	CASSLRGQEILHVLTF
.	TRBV29-1	.	TRBJ1-6	TGCAGCGTTGCTGACGGAGGTAATTCACCCCTCCACTTT	CSVADGGNSPLHF
.	TRBV9	.	TRBJ2-1	TGTGCCAGCAGCAGAGGGGGTGAGCAGTTCTTC	CASSRGGEQFF
TRBD2	TRBV5-1	once	TRBJ2-1	TGCGCCAGCAGCTACGGCGGGGGGCCTCGGTATATCGGTAATGAGCAGTTCTTC	CASSYGGGPRYIGNEQFF
.	TRBV14	once	TRBJ2-3	TGTGCCAGCAGCCAAGATTTCACAGGGCGGAATACGCAGTATTTT	CASSQDFTGRNTQYF
.	TRBV7-2	few	TRBJ2-7	TGTGCCAGCAGCGGGCGGGACGCCCGCTACGAGCAGTACTTC	CASSGRDARYEQYF
.	TRBV7-2	.	TRBJ1-5	TGTGCCAGCAGCTTAGGGGCCCCCCAGAATCAGCCCCAGCATTTT	CASSLGAPQNQPQHF
.	TRBV7-9	few	TRBJ2-7	TGTGCCAGCAGCTTAGGCAGTTTCTCCTACGAGCAGTACTTC	CASSLGSFSYEQYF
TRBD2	TRBV5-1	.	TRBJ2-3	TGCGCCAGCAGCTTGGAAACTAGCGGGGCCACAGATACGCAGTATTTT	CASSLETSGATDTQYF
TRBD1	TRBV28	.	TRBJ2-1	TGTGCCAGCAGTTTATCCCCCAGGGGGAATTACAATGAGCAGTTCTTC	CASSLSPRGNYNEQFF
.	TRBV3-1/TRBV3-2	.	TRBJ1-5	TGTGCCAGCAGCCAAGATCTACGGTTGAATCAGCCCCAGCATTTT	CASSQDLRLNQPQHF
TRBD1	TRBV28	.	TRBJ1-4	TGTGCCAGCAGCCTGATGGGACAGGGAGATGAAAAACTGTTTTTT	CASSLMGQGDEKLFF
TRBD1	TRBV28	.	TRBJ2-1	TGTGCCAGCAGTGCACTAGGACAGGGAAGGGGATACAATGAGCAGTTCTTC	CASSALGQGRGYNEQFF
TRBD2	TRBV19	.	TRBJ2-2	TGTGCCAGTAGTATACTGGCGGGGGGTCACCTCGGGGAGCTGTTTTTT	CASSILAGGHLGELFF
.	TRBV28	.	TRBJ1-4	TGTGCCAGCAGTAGACAGGCGTCGGGTGAAAAACTGTTTTTT	CASSRQASGEKLFF
.	TRBV19	.	TRBJ2-1	TGTGCCAGTAGTGGTGGGGCACTTAAGTTTGGGAATGAGCAGTTCTTC	CASSGGALKFGNEQFF
.	TRBV11-3	few	TRBJ2-1	TGTGCCAGCAGCTTAGGGGAGGACGCCTACAATGAGCAGTTCTTC	CASSLGEDAYNEQFF
.	TRBV6-2/TRBV6-3	few	TRBJ1-2	TGTGCCAGCAGTTATAGTGGTCCCTATGGCTACACCTTC	CASSYSGPYGYTF
TRBD2	TRBV5-1	.	TRBJ2-3	TGCGCCAGCAGCCCGGGGGGGCGGGGAACAGATACGCAGTATTTT	CASSPGGRGTDTQYF
TRBD1	TRBV4-2	.	TRBJ1-3	TGTGCCAGCAGCCAAGATCAGGGGGCAAATGGAAACACCATATATTTT	CASSQDQGANGNTIYF
.	TRBV3-1/TRBV3-2	.	TRBJ1-2	TGTGCCAGCAGCCAAGGCAGACTTAACTATGGCTACACCTTC	CASSQGRLNYGYTF
.	TRBV11-2	.	TRBJ1-5	TGTGCCAGCAGCTTAGGGAGGGTCCAGCCCCAGCATTTT	CASSLGRVQPQHF
.	TRBV19	.	TRBJ1-4	TGTGCCAGTAGTAGGGCTATAAGGGGAAGCGAAAAACTGTTTTTT	CASSRAIRGSEKLFF
.	TRBV6-5	.	TRBJ2-3	TGTGCCAGCAGTACCCAGGGGGGTTCGCAGTATTTT	CASSTQGGSQYF
.	TRBV7-2	.	TRBJ2-1	TGTGCCAGCAGCTTAAACTGGCTAGCTCTGAGCAATGAGCAGTTCTTC	CASSLNWLALSNEQFF
.	TRBV5-8	.	TRBJ1-2	TGTGCCAGCACCATGATCGGGGATGGCTACACCTTC	CASTMIGDGYTF
TRBD2	TRBV24-1	once	TRBJ2-1	TGTGCCACCAGTTCGGGGACTAGCGGGAGGCCCGGGCAGTTCTTC	CATSSGTSGRPGQFF
TRBD2	TRBV11-2	few	TRBJ2-6	TGTGCCAGCAGCTGGGGACTATTGTCTGGGGCCAACGTCCTGACTTTC	CASSWGLLSGANVLTF
TRBD1	TRBV3-1/TRBV3-2	.	TRBJ2-7	TGTGCCAGCAGCCAGGGCCACAGGGGTAGTTCCTACGAGCAGTACTTC	CASSQGHRGSSYEQYF
TRBD1	TRBV5-4	.	TRBJ2-1	TGTGCCAGCAGCTATGGACAGGGATGGTCCAGGTACAATGAGCAGTTCTTC	CASSYGQGWSRYNEQFF
.	TRBV6-5	.	TRBJ1-6	TGTGCCAGCAGTTACGGCAGGGTGGGCCCTAATTCACCCCTCCACTTT	CASSYGRVGPNSPLHF
TRBD1	TRBV2	.	TRBJ2-1	TGTGCCAGCAGGAAGGATCAGGGGGATGAGCAGTTCTTC	CASRKDQGDEQFF
.	TRBV7-3	.	TRBJ2-5	TGTGCCAGCAGCCTAGGGGGAAGAGGACAAGAGACCCAGTACTTC	CASSLGGRGQETQYF
TRBD1	TRBV7-3	.	TRBJ2-3	TGTGCCAGCAGCCCTTGGGACAGTTTCACAGATACGCAGTATTTT	CASSPWDSFTDTQYF
.	TRBV21-1	few	TRBJ1-5	TGTGCCAGCATTGGCAGGGTGAGCAATCAGCCCCAGCATTTT	CASIGRVSNQPQHF
TRBD1	TRBV7-2	.	TRBJ2-7	TGTGCCAGCAGCTTCGCAGCTGATACGACAGGGGGCTACGAGCAGTACTTC	CASSFAADTTGGYEQYF
.	TRBV5-1	.	TRBJ2-2	TGCGCCAGCAGCCGACAGGAACCGAACACCGGGGAGCTGTTTTTT	CASSRQEPNTGELFF
.	TRBV11-3	.	TRBJ2-7	TGTGCCAGCTCGGGGAATTCCTACGAGCAGTACTTC	CASSGNSYEQYF
TRBD1	TRBV28	once	TRBJ2-5	TGTGCCAGCAGTCGGCCGACAGGGGGCCGAGAGACCCAGTACTTC	CASSRPTGGRETQYF
.	TRBV11-2	.	TRBJ2-7	TGTGCCAGCAGCTTAGCCTCAGGGCCCTACGAGCAGTACTTC	CASSLASGPYEQYF
TRBD1	TRBV5-8	.	TRBJ2-2	TGTGCCAGCAGCTACTCCGGGACAGCGAACACCGGGGAGCTGTTTTTT	CASSYSGTANTGELFF